This T cell receptor beta chain was documented in a study of cytomegalovirus exposure and HLA in healthy donors (dated by TCRdb to between 2016 and 2019). Study-wide context: In an earlier analysis of some 550 of the donors, about 260 Gb of sequence data and roughly 100 million unique TCR beta sequences from roughly 180 million T cells were reported. An early release that covered some 640 HLA-typed donors contained about 300 gigabases of sequencing data and about 84 million unique TCR sequences. Among the approximately 430 genotyped donors, 75% to 90% belonged to the genetic ancestry cluster associated with self-reported Caucasian donors. The aim of the study was to test whether cataloging public T cell receptors could identify signatures of past pathogen exposure. The study profiled the T cell repertoires of under 850 subjects by immunosequencing and related them to cytomegalovirus serostatus. Besides the first cohort of 666 subjects, a separate validation cohort made up of 120 or so different subjects was used. High-throughput TCR immunosequencing, statistical association of individual TCRs with disease status, and machine learning were combined to predict cytomegalovirus infection status. A later analysis re-examined previously published TCR beta repertoires from more than 650 donors and added high-resolution HLA genotyping to investigate patterns of TCR occurrence. Rather than drawing on any new phenotypic data, the later analysis identified candidate immune exposures from TCR beta sequences and the way those sequences occurred across donors. To decide whether each TCR beta V gene segment behaved as functional or pseudogenic, an earlier analysis of 587 of the donors relied on high-throughput TCR beta sequencing. Donor age, sex, ethnicity and CMV serostatus were collected together with the repertoire data. Genome-wide SNP genotypes for about 65% of the 666 donors were used in a later genetic analysis, which treated that subset as a discovery cohort. Every discovery cohort repertoire had been produced on one sequencing platform. Class I and class II HLA loci were covered by the typing at four-digit resolution. Typing coverage varied by locus: roughly 629-630 donors for A, B, C, DRB1 and DQB1; about 520 for DQA1; over 600 for DPA1; 400 to 480 for DPB1. Roughly five DR-DQ haplotypes were treated as single units for association and clustering because of strong linkage in the cohort. On average, about 200,000 unique TCR beta nucleotide sequences were sequenced per donor among about 400 genotyped donors of the cohort, with 15% to 20% of those sequences being non-productive. What the work shows at the level of the full study, not this receptor alone: According to a later genetic analysis, donors in an Asian-associated ancestry cluster had fewer N-insertions in productive TCRs than the approximately 700-donor mean. The classifier was reported to diagnose cytomegalovirus status with high specificity and sensitivity in both the original cohort and the validation cohort. Because counts were too low, 15 to 20 rarely observed V segments, including chromosome 9 orphons, were excluded from the earlier analysis of about 500 of the donors. In a later analysis, most CMV-associated TCR beta chains were found to appear HLA-restricted, with HLA associations seemingly driven largely by CMV exposure. Specific HLA alleles were associated with 16,951 TCR beta sequences at a false discovery rate of 0.05 in a later analysis. A few of the identified cytomegalovirus-associated TCR beta chains were confirmed in vitro to be specific for cytomegalovirus antigens. A later analysis found that TCR association rates varied across HLA loci, with DRB1 alleles showing the most associated TCRs and HLA-C alleles the fewest. V-gene and J-gene trimming of TCR beta chains was associated with a missense DCLRE1C variant in a later genetic analysis, and the association was replicated in an independent cohort. In the study, 150 to 200 TCR beta chains were listed as associated with cytomegalovirus. The sequencing pipeline was judged likely to have produced a cluster of highly shared sequence variants as a technical artifact. A later analysis found that HLA-associated TCR beta chains were more clonally expanded and had lower generation probabilities than equally common non-associated chains. A further reported finding was that TCR beta sequences accurately predicted the HLA-A and HLA-B alleles for most subjects in the first cohort. Presence/absence analyses assumed roughly uniform sequencing depth across donors, an assumption that may not hold. Because some donors lacked HLA typing at each locus, the association tests relied only on the typed subset. CMV serostatus was the only immune exposure information available for the cohort. In an earlier analysis of 450 to 750 of the donors, most TCR beta V segments appeared in productive rearrangements about 87% or about 30% of the time, broadly matching IMGT annotations. This cohort had only TCR beta chains sequenced, and the lack of alpha or paired-chain data limited which features could be detected. The authors suggested that the approach could potentially be generalized to other disease states and immunological phenotypes. When HLA alleles, especially DR and DQ, strongly co-occurred, TCR associations were difficult to assign to individual alleles. Most TCR sequences were observed very rarely across donors, whereas some public TCRs were present in many individuals. Several of the top co-occurrence clusters appeared to be linked to parvovirus B19, influenza, CMV and Epstein-Barr virus, according to a later analysis. Correlated functional status among segregating V segments might be attributable to linkage disequilibrium, but an unknown experimental factor could not be ruled out. The 87-base-pair reads could not distinguish some IMGT-functional V segments, including TRBV6-2 and TRBV6-3, so those segments were excluded.

Concerning this clone itself: The antigen it recognizes is unknown. One base away there is no much larger clone; base qualities are not given.

As encoded in the germline V gene (reference sequence), CDR1 is LNHDA while CDR2 is SQIVND. V is clipped by 5 bases and J by 5 bases, and the sequence between their germline boundaries is 18 bases long. The CDR3 goes from the cysteine to the phenylalanine over 15 residues. Only the CDR3 region is kept as DNA, spanning 45 bases read in frame from base 1. Libraries came from the immunoSEQ multiplex PCR assay. A mixture of 60 forward primers for TCR Vbeta segments and 13 reverse primers for TCR Jbeta segments was used in the multiplex PCR. The CDR3 region of rearranged TCR beta genes was amplified from genomic DNA by a multiplex PCR assay. The Illumina HiSeq System was used to sequence the amplified TCR beta libraries as 87-base-pair reads. Turning to the authors' computational methods: Across the 666 repertoires, a later analysis counted roughly 77 million unique TCR beta chains, 9.5 million to 12 million of which were shared by at least two donors. To remove PCR and sequencing errors, raw reads were error-corrected and collapsed into unique sequences using a nearest-neighbor algorithm that merged closely related sequences. V, D and J gene segments were assigned by aligning CDR3 sequences to IMGT reference sequences. For a sequence to be retained, a match of at least six nucleotides was required to both a V gene segment and a J gene segment. Rearrangements were called productive when the CDR3 lacked stop codons and stayed in frame with V and J; all others were non-productive. CDR3 was defined by IMGT convention, running from the second conserved V-encoded cysteine to the conserved J-encoded phenylalanine. Sequences without an unambiguous match to a single V gene segment were excluded from the earlier analysis of 450 to 750 of the donors. An earlier analysis of a few hundred of the donors called V segments functional above 56.7% productive rearrangements and segregating when the between-donor standard deviation exceeded 5%. A statistical classification framework was built for diagnosing cytomegalovirus status from the catalog of TCR beta chain sequences. V and J gene assignment, in a later analysis, came from comparing TCR nucleotide sequences with IMGT/GENE-DB human TR gene sequences. In a later analysis, CDR3 sequences and most-parsimonious VDJ recombination scenarios were assigned using the TCRdist pipeline. A later analysis defined each TCR beta chain by its CDR3 amino acid sequence plus V-gene family, and excluded reads lacking a unique V-gene family. In a later analysis, 550 to 650 highly shared, low-generation-probability nucleotide sequences were removed to address suspected cross-contamination and a sequencing artifact. In a later analysis, a clonal expansion index was calculated for each public chain from normalized within-repertoire ranks of inferred template counts. A later analysis computed generation probabilities with a VDJ recombination model fitted to out-of-frame rearrangements, and checked the results against IGoR. In a later analysis, hypergeometric tests were used to score TCR-TCR, TCR-HLA and TCR-CMV co-occurrence, with a repertoire-size bias correction applied to TCR pairs. A later analysis estimated false discovery rates by permuting HLA or CMV assignments 20 times. In a later analysis, co-occurring TCRs were grouped using DBSCAN, with TCRdist sequence similarity added in when clustering inside HLA-allele-positive subsets. Repertoires with fewer than 30,000 or more than 120,000 public chains were left out of co-occurrence clustering, as were about 5 repertoires with anomalous nucleotide sharing. What TCRdb holds here is the immuneACCESS table cut down to in-frame rearrangements. Part of the clones is not present; checked against another copy, under half of the missing clones reflect an unresolved V gene, and the others are unexplained. D and trimming were read from the DNA, whereas the V and J calls and clone size are those reported in that table. This sample lists 95,000 to 110,000 clones; 76% were detected once. Approximately 2.4% of the sample comes from the top ten.

The cohort was made up of approximately 700 healthy bone marrow donors. All cohort members were sampled while nominally healthy, although unrecorded immune exposures were likely present. The donor was CMV seronegative and was included in the group of a few hundred seronegative cohort members. Each donor provided a peripheral blood sample, and peripheral blood mononuclear cells were used for TCR beta sequencing. The Qiagen DNeasy Blood Extraction Kit was used to extract genomic DNA from the blood cell samples. In this chain, TRBV19 is recombined with TRBJ2-5; TRBD2 is perhaps the D gene, given 6 matching bases. What was sequenced was PBMCs. The sequence was obtained from a man younger than 35 in good health and CMV-seronegative. The bases are TGTGCCAGTAGTCCCGGGGGAAGGGGCCAGGAGACCCAGTACTTC. This sequence encodes CASSPGGRGQETQYF. The CDR3, completed at both ends by the reference TRBV19 and TRBJ2-5 genes, gives the full variable domain DGGITQSPKYLFRKEGQNVTLSCEQNLNHDAMYWYRQDPGQGLRLIYYSQIVNDFQKGDIAEGYSVSREKKESFPLTVTSAQKNPTAFYLCASSPGGRGQETQYFGPGTRLLVL.